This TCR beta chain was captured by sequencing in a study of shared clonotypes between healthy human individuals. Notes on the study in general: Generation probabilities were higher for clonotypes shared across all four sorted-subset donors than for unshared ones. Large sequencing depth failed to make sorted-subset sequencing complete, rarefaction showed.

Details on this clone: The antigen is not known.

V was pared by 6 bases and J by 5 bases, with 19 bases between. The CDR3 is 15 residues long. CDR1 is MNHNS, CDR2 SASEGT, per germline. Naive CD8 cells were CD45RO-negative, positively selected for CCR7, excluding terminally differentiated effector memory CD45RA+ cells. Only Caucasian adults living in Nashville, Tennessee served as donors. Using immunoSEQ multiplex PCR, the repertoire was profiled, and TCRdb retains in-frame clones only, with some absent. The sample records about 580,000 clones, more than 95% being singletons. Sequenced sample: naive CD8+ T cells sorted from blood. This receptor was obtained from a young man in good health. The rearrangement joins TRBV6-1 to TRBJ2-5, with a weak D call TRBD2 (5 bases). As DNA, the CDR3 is TGTGCCAGCAGCGACGGACTTGCCTCCTTGGAGACCCAGTACTTC. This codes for CASSDGLASLETQYF.